The 9 T cell receptor beta chains below come from one sample, sequenced in a study of regulatory T cells in long-lasting Graves disease. Construction of TCR beta libraries relied on iRepertoire HTBI primers and on Arm-PCR targeting CDR3 regions. TCRdb reprocessed the multiplex PCR reads with MiXCR, giving one entry per CDR3 protein. The sample lists 300,000 to 500,000 distinct CDR3 sequences, less than 25% occurring once. The sample's time point: persistent/refractory GD, antithyroid drugs over 5 years with positive TRAb. PBMC RNA was the source of the TCR library. Source: peripheral blood mononuclear cells (PBMCs), taken when the disease was refractory, from a patient treated with antithyroid drugs. These receptors were collected from a female donor with Graves disease.

This clonotype was found a few times. The V call is TRBV5-5, the J call TRBJ2-5; 7 bases map to TRBD1. The CDR3 spans 15 residues. Per the germline V gene, CDR1 is SGHKS and CDR2 is YYEKEE (reference sequence). J lost 4 bases, V lost 4 bases, and 10 bases had no gene match. The CDR3 is CASSPPPGGVETQYF. The CDR3 DNA is TGTGCCAGCAGCCCCCCCCCAGGGGGAGTAGAGACCCAGTACTTC.

This clonotype was found many times. The chain links TRBV7-2 to TRBJ1-4, with a tentative D call TRBD1 (5 bases). This CDR3 is 13 amino acids long. Germline CDR1 SGHTA, CDR2 FQGNSA. The ends were cut back, 4 bases at V and 8 bases at J, with 11 bases in the middle. CDR3 nucleotides: TGTGCCAGCAGCTACAGGACATCCGAAAAACTGTTTTTT. It encodes CASSYRTSEKLFF.

This chain joins TRBV11-2 and TRBJ2-3; TRBD1 matches 7 bases. Germline values: CDR1 SGHAT, CDR2 FQNNGV. After removal of 1 base from V and 0 bases from J, the junction contained 1 base not matched to a gene. The length of the CDR3 is 15 residues. For the CDR3, the DNA is TGTGCCAGCAGCTTAGGGGACAGAAGCACAGATACGCAGTATTTT. Translating it yields CASSLGDRSTDTQYF.

Worth noting for this clonotype: This clone may be a read error of a much larger clone one base away. The CDR3 region has the DNA TGTGCCAGCGACCCCGGGCTGGCGGCGAACATTGAAGCTTTCTTT. It translates to CASDPGLAANIEAFF. The gene calls are TRBV7-9 and TRBJ1-1; D remains ambiguous. From germline, CDR1 is SEHNR and CDR2 FQNEAQ (reference sequence). This CDR3 has 15 residues.

The table lists this clonotype with a count of one. The chain links TRBV6-1 to TRBJ1-6, with D unclear. Germline V gives CDR1 MNHNS, CDR2 SASEGT. Trimming removed 8 bases at V and 7 bases at J, with 21 bases between. The CDR3 extends over 16 amino acids. CDR3: CASRGAILRSNSPLHF. The CDR3 DNA is TGTGCCAGCCGCGGAGCTATTCTTCGGTCCAATTCACCCCTCCACTTT.

This clonotype was recorded a few times. V is TRBV18 and J is TRBJ2-5, with 8 bases that match TRBD1. The CDR3 loop spans 15 amino acids. The V segment lost 6 bases and the J segment 5 bases; nucleotides outside the gene matches: 11. In germline, CDR1 is KGHSH, CDR2 LQKENI. CDR3 nucleotides: TGTGCCAGCTCCCCCAGGTCGGACAGGGCCGAGACCCAGTACTTC. Translating it yields CASSPRSDRAETQYF.

This clonotype showed up just a few times. V usage is TRBV27 and J usage is TRBJ2-7; D possibly corresponds to TRBD2 (6 bases). V lost 7 bases and J lost 4, with 17 bases in between. From germline, CDR1 is MNHEY and CDR2 SMNVEV (reference sequence). The CDR3 totals 14 residues. CDR3 in amino acids: CASTASGGKYEQYF. The DNA of the CDR3 is TGTGCCAGCACTGCATCAGGAGGGAAATACGAGCAGTACTTC.

This clonotype occurred many times. The chain links TRBV20-1 to TRBJ1-2; 7 nucleotides match TRBD1. The germline gives CDR1 DFQATT, CDR2 SNEGSKA (reference sequence). V lost 5 bases to trimming and J lost 4 bases; unmatched junction nucleotides: 10. The CDR3 runs to 14 residues. The CDR3 region is CSALETGSIYGYTF. CDR3 DNA: TGCAGTGCTCTTGAGACAGGGAGTATCTATGGCTACACCTTC.

Written as DNA, the CDR3 is TGCGCCAGCAGCGTTGGCACTTACTCCTACGAGCAGTACTTC. Translating gives CASSVGTYSYEQYF. J is TRBJ2-7 and V is TRBV5-1; D not resolved. The ends were cut back, 4 bases at V and 0 bases at J, with 11 bases in the middle. The CDR3 is 14 residues long. From germline, CDR1 is SGHRS and CDR2 YFSETQ.